The rows below give T cell receptor beta chains drawn from one sample of a study of tumor-infiltrating lymphocytes in oesophageal squamous cell carcinoma. In TCRdb, the PCR reads were re-called with MiXCR into one record per CDR3 protein. The sample includes roughly 17,000 distinct CDR3 sequences, around 45% of them seen just once. Sequencing was done on a sample of normal esophageal tissue next to the tumor. The origin of the receptors is a female donor with esophageal squamous cell carcinoma. Each CDR3 is given with its conserved first and last residue. D genes are given only for firm matches. A row's size may be missing; if present it is once, few, many or a size class.

D gene	J gene	V gene	clone size	CDR3 DNA	CDR3 protein
.	TRBJ2-3	TRBV7-2	few	TGTGCCAGCAGCTCGGTCGGGAACGTGAATACGCAGTATTTT	CASSSVGNVNTQYF
TRBD2	TRBJ2-7	TRBV7-3	once	TGTGCCAGCAGCCGGATAGGGGAGGGCCTTAGCGATGAGCAGTACTTT	CASSRIGEGLSDEQYF
.	TRBJ1-1	TRBV5-4	many	TGTGCCAGCAGCTCCCAAGTGGGCAACACTGAAGCTTTCTTT	CASSSQVGNTEAFF
TRBD1	TRBJ1-2	TRBV5-3	.	TGTGCCAGCAGCTTGGTAAGGGGGCAGAACTATGGCTACACCTTC	CASSLVRGQNYGYTF
.	TRBJ2-7	TRBV19	.	TGTGCCAGTAGTCCCCCGGGGGCGACAGCTTATAATTCACCCCTCCACTTC	CASSPPGATAYNSPLHF
.	TRBJ2-4	TRBV7-8	.	TGTGCCAGCAGCTTAGTTCCCTCCGGGACCGCGAGGAACATTCAGTACTTC	CASSLVPSGTARNIQYF
.	TRBJ1-1	TRBV7-9	.	TGTGCCAGCAGCTTATGCCAGAATCCTAGGGAAGCTTTCTTT	CASSLCQNPREAFF
.	TRBJ2-1	TRBV7-2	.	TGTGCCAGCAGCTTAGCCCATAGGACACGGGGGCCTTACAATGAGCAGTTCTTC	CASSLAHRTRGPYNEQFF
TRBD1	TRBJ1-1	TRBV29-1	many	TGCAGCGTTCTTGACAGGGGGCGGGGCACTGAAGCTTTCTTT	CSVLDRGRGTEAFF
TRBD2	TRBJ2-7	TRBV27	many	TGTGCCAGCAGTTTCTTGACTAGCGGGGTTCCCTACGAGCAGTACTTC	CASSFLTSGVPYEQYF
TRBD2	TRBJ2-7	TRBV6-2/TRBV6-3	few	TGTGCCAGCGGGACTAGTGGGGAGCAGTACTTC	CASGTSGEQYF
TRBD1	TRBJ1-2	TRBV7-6	.	TGTGCCAGCAGCCCGGGACAGGGGGCAGATGGCTACACCTTC	CASSPGQGADGYTF
TRBD1	TRBJ1-5	TRBV27	once	TGTGCCAGCAGTGCAGGACAGGTCGGTCAGCCCCAGCATTTT	CASSAGQVGQPQHF
.	TRBJ1-2	TRBV7-9	few	TGTGCCAGCAGCCAGGGACATGGTAACTATGGCTACACCTTC	CASSQGHGNYGYTF
.	TRBJ1-2	TRBV6-5	few	TGTGCCAGCAGCCGCGGGACCGAGTATAGCTACACCTTC	CASSRGTEYSYTF
TRBD1	TRBJ2-2	TRBV27	many	TGTGCCAGCAGTCCTATGACAGGGGATGGCGGGGAGCTGTTTTTT	CASSPMTGDGGELFF
.	TRBJ2-7	TRBV7-2	many	TGTGCCAGCAGCCCAACGAGGGCCTACGAGCAGTACTTC	CASSPTRAYEQYF
.	TRBJ2-1	TRBV7-2	.	TGTGCCAGCAGCTTAAACCGCGGCGGGGATGAGCAGTTCTTC	CASSLNRGGDEQFF
.	TRBJ2-5	TRBV7-4	.	TGTGCCAGCAGCACAGGTGGAACATTTGAGACCCAGTACTTC	CASSTGGTFETQYF
TRBD1	TRBJ2-7	TRBV6-1	many	TGTGCCAGCAGAGGAGAACGCACGGGACAGGGAGGTCATTACGAGCAGTACTTC	CASRGERTGQGGHYEQYF
.	TRBJ1-1	TRBV11-2	.	TGTGCCAGCAGCTTAGTTCTGGGGGTTGGTACTGAAGCTTTCTTT	CASSLVLGVGTEAFF
.	TRBJ2-1	TRBV7-2	.	TGTGCCAGCAGCCGGGACCGTCGTTCCTACAATGAGCAGTTCTTC	CASSRDRRSYNEQFF
.	TRBJ2-6	TRBV7-2	few	TGTGCCAGCAGCTTTTATGGCCGGTACTCTGGGGCCAACGTCCTGACTTTC	CASSFYGRYSGANVLTF
.	TRBJ2-7	TRBV6-1	few	TGTGCCAGCAGGGGGCGCGAGCAGTACTTC	CASRGREQYF
TRBD2	TRBJ2-3	TRBV11-2	once	TGTGCCAGCAGCTTAGATCGTGCGGGAGGGAGGACGACAGATACGCAGTATTTT	CASSLDRAGGRTTDTQYF
.	TRBJ2-5	TRBV7-2	.	TGTGCCAGCAGCTTAGGAGGGGTAGTGGCCTACAATGAGCAGTACTTC	CASSLGGVVAYNEQYF
.	TRBJ2-7	TRBV11-2	.	TGTGCCAGCAGCTTCCGCCCTGGAAGTAGGGAATTTTCCTACGAGCAGTACTTC	CASSFRPGSREFSYEQYF
TRBD1	TRBJ1-5	TRBV6-1	many	TGTGCCAGCATTAATACAGGGGCTTACAATCAGCCCCAGCATTTT	CASINTGAYNQPQHF
.	TRBJ2-1	TRBV6-5	.	TGTGCCAGCAGTTACGGAGCGGGCCGTCCCTACGAGCAGTTCTTC	CASSYGAGRPYEQFF
.	TRBJ1-1	TRBV18	.	TGTGCCAGCTCCCCCGGACAGAATGAAGCTTTCTTT	CASSPGQNEAFF
.	TRBJ1-2	TRBV7-9	.	TGTGCCAGCAGCTTAAGGTCTCAGGGACTAAACTATGGCTACACCTTC	CASSLRSQGLNYGYTF
.	TRBJ2-7	TRBV14	.	TGTGCCAGCAGCCAAGACCTAGCCCAATATGGTGAGCAGTACTTC	CASSQDLAQYGEQYF
TRBD1	TRBJ2-5	TRBV28	many	TGTGCCAGCACCATGACAGGGGTGGGCCAAGAGACCCAGTACTTC	CASTMTGVGQETQYF
TRBD1	TRBJ1-6	TRBV7-2	.	TGTGCCAGCAGTTCACAGGCGGGACAGAATTCACCCCTCCACTTT	CASSSQAGQNSPLHF
.	TRBJ1-2	TRBV28	.	TGTGCCAGCAGTTCTTCTGGGACATCATATGGCTACACCTTC	CASSSSGTSYGYTF
.	TRBJ2-2	TRBV24-1	.	TGTGCCACCGCCACACTGGGCCCTGATAACACCGGGGAGCTGTTTTTT	CATATLGPDNTGELFF
.	TRBJ1-4	TRBV20-1	.	TGCAGTGCTGGGGGTGGGGGGTGGAGTGAAAAACTGTTTTTT	CSAGGGGWSEKLFF
TRBD1	TRBJ2-2	TRBV7-3	.	TGTGCCAGCAGCACCCGACAGGGTGCGAACACCGGGGAGCTGTTTTTT	CASSTRQGANTGELFF
.	TRBJ1-1	TRBV24-1	.	TGTGCCACCTCGAGTGGGACAAGTACTGAAGCTTTCTTT	CATSSGTSTEAFF
.	TRBJ2-7	TRBV7-9	.	TGTGCCAGCAGCCGAGTAATGGACAGCTACAATGAGCAGTACTTC	CASSRVMDSYNEQYF
.	TRBJ2-1	TRBV10-2	few	TGCGCCACTATAGCACCGGGGGATGAGCAGTTCTTC	CATIAPGDEQFF
.	TRBJ2-5	TRBV11-2	.	TGTGCCAGCAGCTTAAAAGGGGTGGGGGGTAAAGAGACCCAGTACTTC	CASSLKGVGGKETQYF
.	TRBJ2-7	TRBV7-2	large	TGTGCCAGCAGCTTCGCATACTACGAGCAGTACTTC	CASSFAYYEQYF
.	TRBJ1-5	TRBV12-3/TRBV12-4	many	TGTGCCAGCAGGACTACGGATCAGCCCCAGCATTTT	CASRTTDQPQHF
TRBD2	TRBJ2-4	TRBV7-3	.	TGTGCCAGCAGCTTCTCAGCTAGCGGGGGGCAGTACTTC	CASSFSASGGQYF
TRBD1	TRBJ1-4	TRBV7-6	.	TGTGCCAGCAGCTTAAGGACAGGCTCTTATGAAAAACTGTTTTTT	CASSLRTGSYEKLFF
.	TRBJ1-2	TRBV7-2	.	TGTGCCAGCAGCTTATTGCCAGGGGGCTACACCTTC	CASSLLPGGYTF
.	TRBJ2-7	TRBV6-1	.	TGTGCCAGCAGTGAACAGGGTAACTTATACGAGCAGTACTTC	CASSEQGNLYEQYF
TRBD1	TRBJ1-1	TRBV7-3	.	TGTGCCAGCAGCTTAGACAGGGTGAACACTGAAGCTTTCTTT	CASSLDRVNTEAFF
.	TRBJ2-3	TRBV7-9	medium-sized	TGTGCCAGCAGCCCCATGGGGGTTTCCACAGATACGCAGTATTTT	CASSPMGVSTDTQYF
TRBD1	TRBJ1-4	TRBV5-4	many	TGTGCCAGCAGCGTGTCCGGGACAGGGACTGAAAAACTGTTTTTT	CASSVSGTGTEKLFF
TRBD2	TRBJ2-1	TRBV7-2	.	TGTGCCAGCAGCACCCCTAGCGGGAGTAGTTTTGAGCAGTTCTTC	CASSTPSGSSFEQFF
TRBD2	TRBJ2-1	TRBV28	.	TGTGCCAGCAGGGAGGCTAGCGGGAACAATGAGCAGTTCTTC	CASREASGNNEQFF
.	TRBJ2-7	TRBV2	.	TGTGCCAGCCAAGTCAGGGCGGGCCTCGCCGAGCAGTACTTC	CASQVRAGLAEQYF
.	TRBJ1-1	TRBV11-2	.	TGTGCCAGCTTGGGGGGGTGGCACACTGAAGCTTTCTTT	CASLGGWHTEAFF
.	TRBJ2-5	TRBV7-6	.	TGTGCCAGCAGCCGGACTCGAGAGACCCAGTACTTC	CASSRTRETQYF
.	TRBJ1-1	TRBV5-1	many	TGCGCCAGCAGCATGGACAGCAACACTGAAGCTTTCTTT	CASSMDSNTEAFF
.	TRBJ2-3	TRBV12-3/TRBV12-4	.	TGTGCCAGCAGTCCTAGGGACGTTAGCTCTTCCACAGATACGCAGTATTTT	CASSPRDVSSSTDTQYF
.	TRBJ2-1	TRBV12-3/TRBV12-4	.	TGTGCCAGCAGTTTAGGGGTGAACTCCTACAATGAGCAGTTCTTC	CASSLGVNSYNEQFF
.	TRBJ2-5	TRBV6-1	medium-sized	TGTGCCAGCAGTGAAGAATTAGGAAAGACCCAGTACTTC	CASSEELGKTQYF